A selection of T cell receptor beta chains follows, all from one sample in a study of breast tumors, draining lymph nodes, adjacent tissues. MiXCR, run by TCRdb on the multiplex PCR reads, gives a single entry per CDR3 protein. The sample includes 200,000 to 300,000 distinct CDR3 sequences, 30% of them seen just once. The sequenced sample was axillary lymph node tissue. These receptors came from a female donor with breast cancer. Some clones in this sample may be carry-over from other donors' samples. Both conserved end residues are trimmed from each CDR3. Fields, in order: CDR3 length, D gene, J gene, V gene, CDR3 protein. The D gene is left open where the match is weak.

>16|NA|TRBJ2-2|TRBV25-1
ASSGIFAGITNTGELF
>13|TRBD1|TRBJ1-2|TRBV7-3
ASSPGDRSHYGYT
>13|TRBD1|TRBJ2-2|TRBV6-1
ASNYRGGNTGELF
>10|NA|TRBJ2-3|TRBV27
ASSPSGDTQY
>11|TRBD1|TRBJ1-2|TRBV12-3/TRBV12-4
ASRMGQDYGYT
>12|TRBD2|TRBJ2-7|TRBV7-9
ASSPRTSGYEQY
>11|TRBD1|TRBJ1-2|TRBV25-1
ASSVQGRIGYT
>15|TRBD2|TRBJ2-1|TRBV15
ATSRDGGGLVISEQF
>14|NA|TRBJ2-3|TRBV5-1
ASSIGGPANTDTQY
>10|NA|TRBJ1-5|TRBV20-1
SARVPNQPQH
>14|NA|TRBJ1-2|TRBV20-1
SARDPRQPANYGYT
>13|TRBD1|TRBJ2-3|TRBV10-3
AIRPGTGGTDTQY
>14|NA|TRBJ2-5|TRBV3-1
ASSQDFRAGEETQY
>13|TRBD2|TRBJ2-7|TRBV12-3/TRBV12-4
ASVGLAGGTYEQY
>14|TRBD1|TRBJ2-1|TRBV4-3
ASSHQDRVGYNEQF
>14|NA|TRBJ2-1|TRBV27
ASSNLEGGKNNEQF
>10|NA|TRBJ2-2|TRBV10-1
ASTGTSGELF
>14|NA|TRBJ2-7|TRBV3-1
ASSQDSGLAGYEQY
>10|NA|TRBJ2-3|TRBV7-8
ASRLSTDTQY
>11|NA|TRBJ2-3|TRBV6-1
ASSPRLGDTRY
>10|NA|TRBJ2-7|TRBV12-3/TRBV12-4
ASSGQYHEQY
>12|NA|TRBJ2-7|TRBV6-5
ASKTGFTAYEQY
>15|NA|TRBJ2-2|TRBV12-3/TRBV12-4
ASSSPGWSAGTGELF
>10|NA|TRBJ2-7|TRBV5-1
ASGPGIYEQY
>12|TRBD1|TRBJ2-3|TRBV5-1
ASSLARGTDTQY
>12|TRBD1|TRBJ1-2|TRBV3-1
ASRPDRGLDGYT
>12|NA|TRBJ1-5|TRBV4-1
ASSQEGGFQPQH
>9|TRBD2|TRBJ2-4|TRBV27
ASSNAGTSY
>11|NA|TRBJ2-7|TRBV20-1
SAIATSTYEQY
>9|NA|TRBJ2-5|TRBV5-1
ASGGGQTQY
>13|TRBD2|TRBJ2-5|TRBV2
ATKGLAGVGETQY
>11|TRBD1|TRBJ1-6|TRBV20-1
SAPYRGNSPLH
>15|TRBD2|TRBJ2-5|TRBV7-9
ASSLDTGLGAGETQY
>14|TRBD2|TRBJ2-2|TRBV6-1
ASRQGGGRNTGELF
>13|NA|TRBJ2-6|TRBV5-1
ASSLMGTGANVLT
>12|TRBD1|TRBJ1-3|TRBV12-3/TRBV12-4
ASNKQGGRNTIY
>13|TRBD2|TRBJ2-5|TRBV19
ASSMGGPVAETQY
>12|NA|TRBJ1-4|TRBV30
AWSAGLTNEKLF
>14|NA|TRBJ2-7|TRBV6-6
ASSHNRDKGLYEQY
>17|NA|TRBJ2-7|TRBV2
ASSEDRGGARGPTYEQY
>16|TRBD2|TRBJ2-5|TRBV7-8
ASSRKVPTSGIQETQY
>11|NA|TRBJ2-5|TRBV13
ASSFRPRETQY
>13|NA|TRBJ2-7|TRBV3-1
ASSQSRGSSYEQY
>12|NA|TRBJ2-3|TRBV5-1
ASSLTTFTDTQY
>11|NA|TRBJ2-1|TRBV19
ASSIALYNEQF
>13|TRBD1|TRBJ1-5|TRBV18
ASSERQGFNQPQH
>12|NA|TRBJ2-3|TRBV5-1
ASSFLRGTDTQY
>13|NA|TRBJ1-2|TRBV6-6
ASSKGRDRNYGYT
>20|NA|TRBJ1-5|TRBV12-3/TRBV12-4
ASSRLVDEQYFGPGSNQPQH
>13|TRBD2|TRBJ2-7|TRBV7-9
ASSLVAGGMEEQY
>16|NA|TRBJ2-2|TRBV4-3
ASSHDPVRGRNTGELF
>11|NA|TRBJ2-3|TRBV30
AWRDYAGGTQY
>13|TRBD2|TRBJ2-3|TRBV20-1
SARVASGKTDTQY